The rows below give T cell receptor beta chains drawn from one sample of a study of blood T cell repertoires in COVID-19. Data came from immunoSEQ multiplex PCR; TCRdb stores just in-frame clones and leaves some out. The repertoire holds 23,000 or so clones, with about 80% as singletons. Sequenced material: peripheral blood. These receptors were collected from a human donor in a cohort sampled during active COVID-19. The conserved cysteine and the conserved F or W are not part of the CDR3 here. Clone size is shown for a subset of rows, as once, few, many or a class of expanded clone.

cdr3_aa: ASSRLTGGLQPQH
v_call: TRBV7-8
clone_size: -

cdr3_aa: ASSDTHRGGEQY
v_call: TRBV6-2/TRBV6-3
clone_size: -

cdr3_aa: ASSLSITGELF
v_call: TRBV28
clone_size: -

cdr3_aa: ASSLNSQGARGAEAF
v_call: TRBV5-4
clone_size: -

cdr3_aa: ASSATGGAYNEQF
v_call: TRBV9
clone_size: -

cdr3_aa: ASSQGGVYTGRGGNQPQH
v_call: TRBV3-1/TRBV3-2
clone_size: -

cdr3_aa: ASSPREGSNQPQH
v_call: TRBV18
clone_size: -

cdr3_aa: ASSPGGGSYEQY
v_call: TRBV5-1
clone_size: -

cdr3_aa: ASSLVGQGANTIY
v_call: TRBV5-6
clone_size: -

cdr3_aa: ASSRGLADYEQY
v_call: TRBV4-2
clone_size: -

cdr3_aa: ASSKEGQGSFTQY
v_call: TRBV11-3
clone_size: -

cdr3_aa: ASSYGVRGYNEQF
v_call: TRBV6-5
clone_size: once

cdr3_aa: ASSYSRGEDTQY
v_call: TRBV6-5
clone_size: -

cdr3_aa: ASSDTTNSPLH
v_call: TRBV6-1
clone_size: -

cdr3_aa: ASSDIQNTEAF
v_call: TRBV18
clone_size: -

cdr3_aa: ASGLREMDTQY
v_call: TRBV12-5
clone_size: once

cdr3_aa: AWSGQANYGYT
v_call: TRBV30
clone_size: -

cdr3_aa: ASSLAISRGKSYNEQF
v_call: TRBV7-8
clone_size: -

cdr3_aa: ASSQSTGTNEKLF
v_call: TRBV3-1/TRBV3-2
clone_size: -

cdr3_aa: ASSLPGVFTEAF
v_call: TRBV7-9
clone_size: -

cdr3_aa: ATQDELVNEQF
v_call: TRBV6-5
clone_size: -

cdr3_aa: ASSSPPAGREQY
v_call: TRBV5-8
clone_size: -

cdr3_aa: ASTLPGQSYEQY
v_call: TRBV28
clone_size: once

cdr3_aa: ASSQDSPLAGGPNEQF
v_call: TRBV4-1
clone_size: -

cdr3_aa: ATSEQVYSNQPQH
v_call: TRBV15
clone_size: -

cdr3_aa: ASTLDTGQGLNYGYT
v_call: TRBV5-1
clone_size: -

cdr3_aa: ASSIRQGMGETQY
v_call: TRBV19
clone_size: -

cdr3_aa: ASSESKGSSPLH
v_call: TRBV10-2
clone_size: -

cdr3_aa: ASSLGQQSGNTIY
v_call: TRBV5-1
clone_size: -

cdr3_aa: ASSQGQGSGVDTEAF
v_call: TRBV4-1
clone_size: -

cdr3_aa: ASAPGVGTSDPNEQF
v_call: TRBV12-5
clone_size: -

cdr3_aa: ATRLAGGRGDEQF
v_call: TRBV11-2
clone_size: -

cdr3_aa: ASSLATASNYGYT
v_call: TRBV5-1
clone_size: -

cdr3_aa: ASSFQGLGTGEGYT
v_call: TRBV7-2
clone_size: -

cdr3_aa: ASSLGENQPQH
v_call: TRBV5-6
clone_size: -

cdr3_aa: AGRSGGPTDTQY
v_call: TRBV6-5
clone_size: -

cdr3_aa: ASSPTGTGEAQY
v_call: TRBV5-8
clone_size: -

cdr3_aa: ASSLVTGFNTEAF
v_call: TRBV5-1
clone_size: -

cdr3_aa: ASSQASGEAF
v_call: TRBV3-1/TRBV3-2
clone_size: once

cdr3_aa: ASTSGVLNQPQH
v_call: TRBV19
clone_size: -

cdr3_aa: ASSERAATLSGNTIY
v_call: TRBV2
clone_size: -

cdr3_aa: ASSLPGQGNTIY
v_call: TRBV18
clone_size: -

cdr3_aa: ASSYKTPQETQY
v_call: TRBV14
clone_size: -

cdr3_aa: ATSSGSPGANVLT
v_call: TRBV15
clone_size: -

cdr3_aa: ASSGGTVNYGYT
v_call: TRBV2
clone_size: -

cdr3_aa: ASSSGTGGGGTEAF
v_call: TRBV5-1
clone_size: few

cdr3_aa: ASSSRGKDEQY
v_call: TRBV19
clone_size: few

cdr3_aa: ASSSQTIDKNTEAF
v_call: TRBV5-1
clone_size: -

cdr3_aa: ASSRNPPGNQETQY
v_call: TRBV18
clone_size: -

cdr3_aa: ASVTGFANEKLF
v_call: TRBV6-5
clone_size: once

cdr3_aa: ASSWAGGNYGYT
v_call: TRBV28
clone_size: -

cdr3_aa: ASSTHTGGEKYEQY
v_call: TRBV19
clone_size: -

cdr3_aa: ASSRPDRNTEAF
v_call: TRBV6-5
clone_size: -

cdr3_aa: ASSLSDRRSQETQY
v_call: TRBV5-4
clone_size: -

cdr3_aa: ASSSNPGDTQY
v_call: TRBV6-6
clone_size: -